This T cell receptor (delta chain) originates from a study of gamma-delta chains in newborns, infants, children. The overall study: Polyclonal expansion of innate γδ T cells after birth follows microbial exposure.

This CDR3 has 19 amino acids. Germline CDR1 GEAIGNYY, CDR2 EKD. TCRdb re-processed the reads using CATT. Here the sample spans 15,000 or so delta-chain clones, roughly 7% being singletons. Comment on this clone: Germline is not matched at one junction end, which may reflect a read error.

Sequenced: blood. This sequence originates from a child who was a newborn, infant or young child, either healthy, febrile or measles-vaccinated (not recorded which). The gene calls are TRDV2 and TRDJ3; possibly TRDD3 for D (5 bases). The CDR3 nucleotides are TGTGCCGGTGACACCGGGGGGTTCAGGGGCTCCAGGGACACCCGACAGATGTTTTTC. Its protein product is CAGDTGGFRGSRDTRQMFF.